The sequence of this T cell receptor (beta chain) was determined in a study of early T cells in non-severe SARS-CoV-2 infection. Study-level information: Bulk RNA taken from unsorted whole blood was sequenced, leaving chains unpaired.

Study-level findings and limits: VDJdb matches were skewed toward anti-spike CD8 T cell responses.

This CDR3 is built from 16 residues. V lost 3 bases and J lost 0, with 15 bases in between. The germline CDR1 and CDR2 sequences are SNHLY and FYNNEI. Only a few counts were recorded for this clonotype. The antigen is unknown. Unique molecular identifiers tagged individual cDNA molecules. MiXCR was run by TCRdb on the 5' RACE reads, yielding one entry per CDR3 protein. The sample includes tens of thousands of distinct CDR3 sequences, roughly an eighth seen only once; the top ten take roughly 1.7%. The rearrangement joins TRBV2 to TRBJ2-7; maybe TRBD2 (5 bases). The sample was whole blood. This TCR was recovered from an adult who was a healthcare worker with PCR-confirmed SARS-CoV-2 infection or an uninfected control (not recorded which). CDR3 sequence (DNA): TGTGCCAGCAGTGATCAAGGCGGGCAGCTCTCCTACGAGCAGTACTTC. This sequence encodes CASSDQGGQLSYEQYF.